This T cell receptor beta chain was observed in a study of T cell changes during pregnancy in multiple sclerosis. Sequencing was performed with immunoSEQ multiplex PCR; in TCRdb, only in-frame clones are kept and a portion is missing. The table has about 35,000 clones, roughly 90% seen once. Germline values: CDR1 SEHNR, CDR2 FQNEAQ (reference sequence). V was clipped by 8 bases and J by 3 bases, with 17 bases between them. The CDR3 length is 15 residues. The sample consisted of CD4+ T cells from peripheral blood mononuclear cells, taken in the second trimester of pregnancy. V and J are TRBV7-9 and TRBJ2-1; D not certain. This clonotype originated in a female donor with multiple sclerosis, enrolled in a pregnancy study. The CDR3 is CASSDRSSFYNEQFF. The CDR3 DNA is TGTGCCAGCTCAGACCGGAGCAGCTTCTACAATGAGCAGTTCTTC.